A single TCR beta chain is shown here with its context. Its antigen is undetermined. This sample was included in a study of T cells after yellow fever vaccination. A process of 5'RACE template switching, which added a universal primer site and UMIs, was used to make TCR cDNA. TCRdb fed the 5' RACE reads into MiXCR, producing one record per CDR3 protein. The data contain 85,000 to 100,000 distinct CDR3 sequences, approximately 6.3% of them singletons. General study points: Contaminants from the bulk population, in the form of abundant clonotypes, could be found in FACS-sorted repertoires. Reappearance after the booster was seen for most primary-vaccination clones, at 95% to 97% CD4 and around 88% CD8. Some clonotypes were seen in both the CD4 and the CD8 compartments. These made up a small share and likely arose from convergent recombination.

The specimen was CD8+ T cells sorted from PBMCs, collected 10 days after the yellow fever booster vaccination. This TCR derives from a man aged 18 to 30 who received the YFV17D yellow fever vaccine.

The CDR3 region is CASSLGTSGGLNTGELFF. The CDR3, as DNA: TGTGCCAGCAGCCTGGGGACTAGCGGGGGTTTGAACACCGGGGAGCTGTTTTTT. The V call is TRBV5-4, the J call TRBJ2-2; TRBD2 agrees at 14 bases. With 4 bases clipped from V and 1 base from J, the junction kept 6 bases outside the gene matches. The length of the CDR3 is 18 residues. Germline V gene sequence: CDR1 SGHNT, CDR2 YYREEE (reference sequence).